Following are 21 T cell receptor beta chains from one sample sequenced in a study of blood T cell repertoires in COVID-19. The data were produced by immunoSEQ multiplex PCR, yet TCRdb's version contains in-frame clones alone and is incomplete. The sample consists of some 95,000 clones, around 75% of them appearing once. The sequencing input was peripheral blood. The origin of the receptors is a man in his 70s with acute or convalescent COVID-19.

The chain employs TRBV28 and TRBJ2-7; maybe TRBD2 (6 bases). The germline V gene has CDR1 MDHEN and CDR2 SYDVKM. Trimming took 5 bases from V and 5 from J, leaving 10 bases between them. The CDR3 is made up of 12 amino acids. The CDR3 sequence: CASSPWGDEQYF. Here the CDR3 DNA reads TGTGCCAGCAGTCCCTGGGGGGACGAGCAGTACTTC.

The chain combines TRBV9 with TRBJ1-1; 10 nucleotides line up with TRBD1. The V gene end was trimmed by 1 base and the J gene end by 6 bases; junction bases not matched to a gene: 3. Per the germline V gene, CDR1 is SGDLS and CDR2 is YYNGEE. The CDR3 sequence is 14 residues long. The CDR3 reads CASSVLTGGSEAFF. The CDR3 DNA is TGTGCCAGCAGCGTATTGACAGGGGGCTCTGAAGCTTTCTTT.

A few counts support this clone. This chain links TRBV12-5 with TRBJ2-2; TRBD2 matches at 9 bases. V lost 2 bases to trimming and J lost 0 bases; unmatched junction nucleotides: 4. Germline V CDR1 and CDR2: LGHNT, FRNRAP. This CDR3 has 17 residues. The CDR3 here is CASGLPLAGANTGELFF. CDR3 coding DNA: TGTGCTAGTGGTTTGCCCTTAGCGGGGGCGAACACCGGGGAGCTGTTTTTT.

The genes are TRBV30 and TRBJ2-7, with 12 bases lining up with TRBD2. This CDR3 is 14 amino acids long. The germline gives CDR1 GTSNPN, CDR2 SVGIG (reference sequence). The trim removed 5 bases at V and 6 bases at J, leaving 8 bases unmatched. The CDR3 is CAWGQLAGGGEQYF. CDR3 DNA: TGTGCCTGGGGTCAACTAGCGGGAGGCGGCGAGCAGTACTTC.

V and J are TRBV28 and TRBJ2-7, with D hard to call. V was pared by 2 bases and J by 5 bases, with 13 bases between. Per germline, CDR1 MDHEN and CDR2 SYDVKM. CDR3 length equals 14 residues. CDR3 in DNA: TGTGCCAGCAGTTTACCTAGACCGGGTAACGAGCAGTACTTC. It yields the protein CASSLPRPGNEQYF.

This chain joins TRBV19 and TRBJ2-7, with D possibly matching TRBD1 (6 bases). Trimming shortened V by 5 bases and J by 2 bases, and 10 bases separated the two germline ends. Germline CDR1 reads LNHDA; CDR2 reads SQIVND (reference sequence). CDR3 length: 13 residues. The CDR3 sequence is CASSPTGPYEQYF. DNA for the CDR3: TGTGCCAGTAGTCCCACAGGGCCCTACGAGCAGTACTTC.

This clone turned up a few times. This chain joins TRBV3-1 (or the pseudogene TRBV3-2) and TRBJ1-6, with D perhaps matching TRBD1 (5 bases). Trimming took off 4 bases at V and 7 bases at J, with 23 bases between the two ends. Germline V gives CDR1 LGHDT, CDR2 YNNKEL (reference sequence). The CDR3 loop spans 18 amino acids. The CDR3 sequence is CASSPGKGFGGANSPLHF. The CDR3, as DNA: TGTGCCAGCAGCCCGGGGAAGGGATTTGGAGGGGCAAATTCACCCCTCCACTTT.

The chain links TRBV24-1 to TRBJ2-1; D is possibly TRBD2 (5 bases). V gave up 4 bases and J gave up 2 bases, with 11 bases separating them. CDR1 KGHDR and CDR2 SFDVKD come from the germline V gene. The CDR3 has 15 amino acids. CDR3 nucleotides: TGTGCCACCAGTGACCCACTAGGACCCTACAATGAGCAGTTCTTC. This gives the protein CATSDPLGPYNEQFF.

This chain links TRBV5-1 with TRBJ1-6, with 9 bases that match TRBD1. With 3 bases clipped from V and 9 bases from J, the junction kept 13 bases outside the gene matches. This CDR3 has 17 residues. Germline values: CDR1 SGHRS, CDR2 YFSETQ. CDR3 sequence reads: CASSWGTGNTLSSPLHF. In DNA, the CDR3 is TGCGCCAGCAGCTGGGGGACAGGGAACACCCTAAGTTCACCCCTCCACTTT.

The genes are TRBV7-8 and TRBJ2-4; D possibly corresponds to TRBD1 (5 bases). This CDR3 is built from 14 residues. Germline values: CDR1 SGHVS, CDR2 FQNEAQ. V lost 5 bases and J 8 bases, leaving 16 bases between the germline ends. CDR3 sequence: CASSRGHGLDIQYF. Here the CDR3 DNA reads TGTGCCAGCAGCCGAGGACATGGGTTGGACATTCAGTACTTC.

This clone appeared a single time. The chain recombines TRBV6-2 or TRBV6-3 with TRBJ1-5; no reliable D call. Germline assignment: CDR1 MNHEY and CDR2 SVGEGT. The CDR3 length is 16 residues. Trimming cost V 2 bases and J 2 bases, with 13 bases left between them. For the CDR3, the DNA is TGTGCCAGCAGTTACCCACCCCACCAGGGCAATCAGCCCCAGCATTTT. Amino acids: CASSYPPHQGNQPQHF.

The chain links TRBV27 to TRBJ1-5, with 9 nucleotides matching TRBD1. J gave up 2 bases and V 1 base, and 15 bases lay outside the gene matches. Germline CDR1 reads MNHEY; CDR2 reads SMNVEV (reference sequence). CDR3 length: 20 residues. CDR3 nucleotide sequence: TGTGCCAGCAGTTTATTTGGAGGACAGGGGTTGGGGGGCGGCAATCAGCCCCAGCATTTT. Translated, it gives CASSLFGGQGLGGGNQPQHF.

This chain links TRBV7-2 with TRBJ1-6, with D maybe TRBD1 (5 bases). V was cut by 6 bases and J by 9 bases, with 15 bases left in between. The CDR3 is made up of 14 amino acids. CDR1 is SGHTA and CDR2 is FQGNSA in the germline V gene. CDR3 sequence: CASSPSPGGSPLHF. The CDR3 coding sequence is TGTGCCAGCAGTCCCTCCCCGGGGGGTTCACCCCTCCACTTT.

The chain combines TRBV5-1 with TRBJ1-1; perhaps TRBD1 as D (6 bases). V lost 0 bases and J lost 1, with 16 bases in between. Germline CDR1 and CDR2: SGHRS and YFSETQ. This CDR3 is built from 17 residues. CDR3 in DNA: TGCGCCAGCAGCTTGGGACCAGGGGTGGGTCCGAACACTGAAGCTTTCTTT. Translation gives CASSLGPGVGPNTEAFF.

The chain is built from TRBV24-1 and TRBJ2-3; 7 bases align to TRBD1. The ends lost 2 bases at V and 2 bases at J; junction bases unmatched: 6. CDR1 and CDR2 from the germline V gene are KGHDR and SFDVKD. The CDR3 runs 16 residues. The chain's CDR3 is CATSDWGRGFTDTQYF. The CDR3 DNA is TGTGCCACCAGTGATTGGGGCAGGGGGTTCACAGATACGCAGTATTTT.

This clone was observed a single time. V usage is TRBV18 and J usage is TRBJ1-5; no reliable D call. V dropped 2 bases and J dropped 1 base, with 6 bases sitting between them. CDR1 KGHSH and CDR2 LQKENI come from the germline V gene. The CDR3 covers 14 residues. In nucleotides, the CDR3 is TGTGCCAGCTCACCAGGGAGGAGCAATCAGCCCCAGCATTTT. Protein: CASSPGRSNQPQHF.

V and J are TRBV2 and TRBJ1-2; 9 bases line up with TRBD1. J lost 1 base, V lost 2 bases, and 14 bases had no gene match. Per the germline V gene, CDR1 is SNHLY and CDR2 is FYNNEI. The CDR3 covers 19 residues. As DNA, the CDR3 is TGTGCCAGCAGTGAACTGCGGGACAGGGTTGGCCCGTATAACTATGGCTACACCTTC. It specifies CASSELRDRVGPYNYGYTF.

This chain joins TRBV5-8 and TRBJ1-5, with unresolved D. The V gene's germline CDR1 is SGHTS and CDR2 YDEGEE. This CDR3 region has 13 residues. V lost 2 bases and J lost 3, with 6 bases in between. The CDR3 nucleotides are TGTGCCAGCAGCTTCGGTCTCAATCAGCCCCAGCATTTT. Protein product: CASSFGLNQPQHF.

The chain uses TRBV20-1 and TRBJ1-1; 7 bases are shared with TRBD1. CDR1 is DFQATT and CDR2 is SNEGSKA in the germline V gene (reference sequence). Losses at the gene ends were 3 bases for V and 7 bases for J; bases not matched to a gene: 8. The CDR3 covers 13 residues. In DNA form, the CDR3 reads TGCAGTGCTAGTAGACAGGGCTTCAGTGAAGCTTTCTTT. Amino acids: CSASRQGFSEAFF.

The gene calls are TRBV9 and TRBJ2-7, with D maybe TRBD1 (5 bases). Germline V gene sequence: CDR1 SGDLS, CDR2 YYNGEE. The CDR3 is 15 amino acids. V was trimmed by 4 bases and J by 2 bases, leaving 16 bases between them. DNA for the CDR3: TGTGCCAGCAGCCCGCCTGGGGCGCGGACCTACGAGCAGTACTTC. Its translation: CASSPPGARTYEQYF.

This sequence joins TRBV20-1 and TRBJ2-5, with D perhaps TRBD2 (7 bases). Germline V CDR1 and CDR2: DFQATT, SNEGSKA (reference sequence). The length of the CDR3 is 11 residues. In DNA, the CDR3 is TGCCTAATCGGGGGGCTGGGGACCCAGTACTTC. Residues: CLIGGLGTQYF.